These 7 T cell receptor beta chains were all obtained from the same sample, sequenced in a study of blood T cell repertoires in COVID-19 (dated by TCRdb to about 2020). Receptors were amplified or captured by the immunoSEQ multiplex PCR assay. Here the immuneACCESS table is served through TCRdb, limited to in-frame sequences with V and J called. Missing clones are a known gap in these copies; in checked studies unresolved V genes cover under half, and the rest lacks a known reason. The sample profile shows under 110,000 clones; around 87% of them were found once. Roughly 11% of the sample rests with the top ten. Specimen: peripheral blood. These receptors all stem from a woman aged 25 to 39 with acute or convalescent COVID-19.

The gene calls are TRBV7-8 and TRBJ2-3; TRBD1 might be the D (6 bases). The CDR3 is made up of 13 amino acids. Germline V lookup: CDR1 SGHVS, CDR2 FQNEAQ. The V end was cut by 5 bases, the J end by 3 bases, with 9 bases between. CDR3 protein: CASSLQGTDTQYF. In DNA form, the CDR3 reads TGTGCCAGCAGCCTACAGGGAACAGATACGCAGTATTTT.

V usage is TRBV3-1 (or the pseudogene TRBV3-2) and J usage is TRBJ1-2; D remains ambiguous. The CDR3 is 18 residues long. Trimming cost V 0 bases and J 4 bases, with 21 bases left between them. Germline V gene lookup returns CDR1 LGHDT and CDR2 YNNKEL (reference sequence). The CDR3 DNA follows: TGTGCCAGCAGCCAAGATTTGACAATGGAGGCGCGACTCTATGGCTACACCTTC. Its translation is CASSQDLTMEARLYGYTF.

The rearrangement links TRBV6-5 to TRBJ1-1; D is ambiguous. Trimming removed 7 bases from V and 1 base from J, with 13 bases in between. The CDR3 spans 14 residues. The germline gives CDR1 MNHEY, CDR2 SVGAGI. The CDR3 bases are TGTGCCAGCACCCTGTTAGCAAAGAACACTGAAGCTTTCTTT. Amino acid sequence: CASTLLAKNTEAFF.

This sequence joins TRBV27 and TRBJ2-7; 9 positions match TRBD1. J gave up 2 bases and V 6 bases, and 8 bases lay outside the gene matches. Germline CDR1 and CDR2: MNHEY and SMNVEV (reference sequence). This CDR3 spans 15 amino acids. CDR3 sequence: CASSLKGDRAYEQYF. Here the CDR3 DNA reads TGTGCCAGCAGCCTCAAAGGGGACAGGGCCTACGAGCAGTACTTC.

This clone was detected only a few times. The CDR3 is CASSSRDSSSYEQYF. DNA for the CDR3: TGCGCCAGCAGCTCCCGGGACAGCAGCTCCTACGAGCAGTACTTC. V usage is TRBV5-1 and J usage is TRBJ2-7; 7 bases map to TRBD1. This CDR3 has 15 amino acids. V lost 3 bases to trimming and J lost 0 bases; unmatched junction nucleotides: 6. Germline V gene sequence: CDR1 SGHRS, CDR2 YFSETQ.

This clone was seen a single time. This CDR3 is CASSPARGTGELFF. CDR3 coding DNA: TGTGCCAGCAGCCCAGCAAGGGGTACCGGGGAGCTGTTTTTT. V gene TRBV5-5 combines with J gene TRBJ2-2; possibly TRBD1 for D (5 bases). Trimming left V 4 bases short and J 5 bases short, with 12 bases between. The CDR3 spans 14 residues. Per the germline V gene, CDR1 is SGHKS and CDR2 is YYEKEE (reference sequence).

The chain uses TRBV30 and TRBJ1-6, with 7 positions matching TRBD1. This CDR3 has 14 residues. V gave up 5 bases and J gave up 7 bases; unmatched junction bases: 8. The germline CDR1 and CDR2 sequences are GTSNPN and SVGIG (reference sequence). CDR3 in DNA: TGTGCCTGGTCGGGGACAGCGAAAAATTCACCCCTCCACTTT. Residues: CAWSGTAKNSPLHF.